This paragraph reports one T cell receptor beta chain. Its cognate antigen is unknown. Aged about 6 to 95, donors were systemically healthy Caucasians from Russia. This CDR3 has 13 residues. The authors ran a second PCR of roughly 6 to 12 cycles using a sample-barcoded 5' primer and a J-beta primer mix. TCRdb independently ran MiXCR on the 5' RACE reads; one entry per CDR3 protein. This sample has approximately 1.5 million distinct CDR3 sequences, with roughly 43% found just once. This sample was included in a study of blood T cells in healthy people across ages. The study, taken as a whole, reports: When one million T cells were used, diversity estimates were thought to be underestimates. PBMC samples, being unsorted, prevented any conclusive comparison of naive and antigen-experienced cells.

The sample comprised blood. This clonotype originated in a woman aged 18 to 35 in good health. The chain employs TRBV21-1 and TRBJ1-1; TRBD1 is taken as the D call from the table, unchecked against the DNA. TRBV21-1 is termed a pseudogene. CDR3 in amino acids: CASSGRGGTEAFF. The CDR3 DNA reads TGTGCCAGCAGCGGACGGGGGGGCACTGAAGCTTTCTTT.